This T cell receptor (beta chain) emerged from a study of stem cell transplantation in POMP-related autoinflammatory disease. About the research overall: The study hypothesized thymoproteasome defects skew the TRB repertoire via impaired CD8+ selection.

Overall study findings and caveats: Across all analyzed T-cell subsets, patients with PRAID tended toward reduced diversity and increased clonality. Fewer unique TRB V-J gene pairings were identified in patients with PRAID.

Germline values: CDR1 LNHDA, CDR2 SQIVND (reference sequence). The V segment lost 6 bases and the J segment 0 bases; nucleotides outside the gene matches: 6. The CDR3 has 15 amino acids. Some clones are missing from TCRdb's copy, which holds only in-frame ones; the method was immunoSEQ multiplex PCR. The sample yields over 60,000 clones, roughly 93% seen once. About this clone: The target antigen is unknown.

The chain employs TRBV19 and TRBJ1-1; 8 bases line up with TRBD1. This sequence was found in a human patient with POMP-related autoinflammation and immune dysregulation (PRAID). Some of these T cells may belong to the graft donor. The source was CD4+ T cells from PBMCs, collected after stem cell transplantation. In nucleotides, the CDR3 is TGTGCCAGTAGCAGACAGGGGCTTTTGAACACTGAAGCTTTCTTT. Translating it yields CASSRQGLLNTEAFF.